This passage covers 17 T cell receptor beta chains from one sample sequenced in a study of CD4 T cells in relation to SARS-CoV-2 and coronaviruses. TCRdb's copy holds only in-frame clones and misses some; the assay was immunoSEQ multiplex PCR. Among 35,000 to 45,000 clones listed, 85% to 90% were seen once. The sample was memory CD4+ T cells from PBMCs. These TCRs come from an adult with COVID-19.

The V and J genes are TRBV9 and TRBJ1-1; unclear D gene. Germline assignment: CDR1 SGDLS and CDR2 YYNGEE. With 4 bases removed from V and 2 bases from J, the gap between germline ends came to 12 bases. The CDR3 spans 14 residues. The CDR3 region is CASSLRSSNTEAFF. The CDR3 nucleotides are TGTGCCAGCAGCTTACGCAGCTCAAACACTGAAGCTTTCTTT.

The V and J genes are TRBV6-1 and TRBJ1-2; no firm D call. This CDR3 comprises 15 residues. CDR1 MNHNS and CDR2 SASEGT come from the germline V gene. V shed 0 bases and J shed 6 bases, with 14 bases lying between them. CDR3 sequence reads: CASSEAWVPRDGYTF. CDR3 nucleotide sequence: TGTGCCAGCAGTGAAGCCTGGGTCCCGAGGGATGGCTACACCTTC.

This rearrangement joins TRBV5-5 to TRBJ2-5, with D perhaps matching TRBD1 (6 bases). This CDR3 has 14 residues. Per the germline V gene, CDR1 is SGHKS and CDR2 is YYEKEE (reference sequence). With 0 bases removed from V and 3 bases from J, the gap between germline ends came to 9 bases. The CDR3 DNA reads TGTGCCAGCAGCTTGGGGCCAGGGGAAGAGACCCAGTACTTC. It yields the protein CASSLGPGEETQYF.

The chain joins TRBV5-8 to TRBJ1-4; D is unresolved. CDR1 and CDR2 from the germline V gene are SGHTS and YDEGEE. The V end lost 0 bases, the J end lost 7 bases, and 4 bases lay between the germline ends. There are 12 residues in the CDR3. This CDR3 reads CASSLDGEKLFF. The DNA for the CDR3 is TGTGCCAGCAGCTTGGACGGTGAAAAACTGTTTTTT.

The V call is TRBV27, the J call TRBJ2-7; TRBD1 matches at 9 bases. Germline V gene sequence: CDR1 MNHEY, CDR2 SMNVEV (reference sequence). The CDR3 covers 16 residues. Unmatched junction bases numbered 11, after V lost 5 bases and J lost 3 bases. CDR3 nucleotide sequence: TGTGCCAGCAGTCCCCGGGGACAGGGTCGAGTCTACGAGCAGTACTTC. Its translation is CASSPRGQGRVYEQYF.

The CDR3 DNA reads TGTGCCAGCAGCGTAGGGAGTAGCTACGAGCAGTACTTC. Protein sequence: CASSVGSSYEQYF. The rearrangement uses TRBV9 and TRBJ2-7; D not resolved. V dropped 0 bases and J dropped 3 bases, with 7 bases sitting between them. This CDR3 has 13 amino acids. The germline CDR1 and CDR2 sequences are SGDLS and YYNGEE.

Only a few counts were recorded for this clone. The chain has TRBV19 and TRBJ1-1; the D gene is possibly TRBD1 (6 bases). The CDR3 is made up of 13 amino acids. Germline-derived CDR1 and CDR2 are LNHDA and SQIVND (reference sequence). V was cut by 10 bases and J by 2 bases, with 14 bases left in between. CDR3 protein: CATKNRVNTEAFF. The CDR3 DNA follows: TGTGCCACAAAGAACAGGGTCAACACTGAAGCTTTCTTT.

The genes are TRBV20-1 and TRBJ2-5; tentative D call: TRBD2 (6 bases). The CDR3 has 15 amino acids. The V gene's germline CDR1 is DFQATT and CDR2 SNEGSKA (reference sequence). V lost 3 bases and J 2 bases, leaving 16 bases between the germline ends. CDR3 DNA sequence: TGCAGTGCTAGTCTCGCGGTGGGAGGACAAGAGACCCAGTACTTC. This translates into CSASLAVGGQETQYF.

This chain joins TRBV7-9 and TRBJ1-6, with D unresolved. V shed 2 bases and J shed 7 bases, with 9 bases lying between them. CDR3 length equals 14 residues. Germline V gene lookup returns CDR1 SEHNR and CDR2 FQNEAQ (reference sequence). CDR3 in amino acids: CASSLMEGNSPLHF. CDR3 nucleotides: TGTGCCAGCAGCTTAATGGAGGGAAATTCACCCCTCCACTTT.

The chain employs TRBV30 and TRBJ1-4, with a weak D call TRBD1 (5 bases). CDR3 length: 16 residues. V was shortened by 0 bases and J by 7 bases, with 18 bases between the two germline ends. Per germline, CDR1 GTSNPN and CDR2 SVGIG (reference sequence). The CDR3 nucleotides are TGTGCCTGGAGTGTAGGGACGGGGCTAACCGGTGAAAAACTGTTTTTT. Protein sequence: CAWSVGTGLTGEKLFF.

The gene calls are TRBV6-5 and TRBJ1-2; possibly TRBD1 for D (5 bases). The germline gives CDR1 MNHEY, CDR2 SVGAGI. V lost 5 bases, J lost 4 bases, and 11 bases lay in between. The CDR3 totals 13 residues. The CDR3 coding sequence is TGTGCCAGCAGTCTGGGGGGATCCTATGGCTACACCTTC. It translates to CASSLGGSYGYTF.

The rearrangement links TRBV6-5 to TRBJ2-3; perhaps TRBD1 as D (6 bases). The CDR3 extends over 15 amino acids. V lost 8 bases to trimming and J lost 2 bases, with 17 bases between them. CDR1 is MNHEY and CDR2 is SVGAGI in the germline V gene. CDR3 in amino acids: CASSDQGPYTDTQYF. The CDR3 region has the DNA TGTGCCAGCTCCGATCAGGGGCCCTACACAGATACGCAGTATTTT.

V is TRBV29-1 and J is TRBJ2-5, with D possibly matching TRBD1 (6 bases). The CDR3 consists of 12 residues. The V gene's germline CDR1 is SQVTM and CDR2 ANQGSEA. V was trimmed by 4 bases and J by 3 bases, leaving 9 bases between them. CDR3 coding DNA: TGCAGCGTTGGGGCAGGGGAAGAGACCCAGTACTTC. Translating gives CSVGAGEETQYF.

The rearrangement joins TRBV6-5 to TRBJ1-1; D is uncertain. CDR3 size: 12 residues. The germline gives CDR1 MNHEY, CDR2 SVGAGI. Trimming took 10 bases from V and 4 from J, leaving 13 bases between them. CDR3 in amino acids: CATRRSGTEAFF. The CDR3 DNA reads TGTGCCACCAGGAGGTCTGGCACTGAAGCTTTCTTT.

The chain has TRBV11-2 and TRBJ2-1; D remains unclear. V was shortened by 5 bases and J by 3 bases, with 5 bases between the two germline ends. CDR1 is SGHAT, CDR2 FQNNGV, per germline. The CDR3 is made up of 12 amino acids. The CDR3 DNA is TGTGCCAGCAGCCCACGCTACAATGAGCAGTTCTTC. Translated: CASSPRYNEQFF.

The chain uses TRBV6-5 and TRBJ1-1; 7 positions match TRBD1. The J segment lost 4 bases and the V segment lost 7 bases, leaving 6 bases of the junction unmatched. Germline CDR1 is MNHEY and CDR2 is SVGAGI. The CDR3 loop spans 13 amino acids. Here the CDR3 reads CASNRGLTTEAFF. CDR3 DNA: TGTGCCAGCAATAGGGGGCTTACCACTGAAGCTTTCTTT.

J is TRBJ1-3 and V is TRBV9; TRBD1 agrees at 8 bases. Germline lookup yields CDR1 SGDLS and CDR2 YYNGEE. The CDR3 extends over 18 amino acids. Germline trimming cut 2 bases from V and 0 bases from J; bases unmatched to any gene: 10. The CDR3 bases are TGTGCCAGCAGCGTGGGTCCCGGGACAGGTTACTCTGGAAACACCATATATTTT. Translating it yields CASSVGPGTGYSGNTIYF.